One and the same sample provided the 21 T cell receptor beta chains below, sequenced in a study of T cells in localized non-small cell lung cancer. The table came from immunoSEQ multiplex PCR; TCRdb's copy has only in-frame clones and leaves some out. The sample carries nearly 15,000 clones, 75% to 90% recorded once. The sample was peripheral blood, taken before any cancer treatment. These receptors originate from a woman aged 35 to 69 with stage I lung adenocarcinoma.

The V and J genes are TRBV13 and TRBJ1-6, with 7 bases that match TRBD1. Germline trimming cut 8 bases from V and 5 bases from J; bases unmatched to any gene: 15. The CDR3 covers 17 residues. Germline CDR1 reads PRHDT; CDR2 reads FYEKMQ (reference sequence). The CDR3 sequence is CASADDRVRGDNSPLHF. The CDR3 nucleotides are TGTGCCAGCGCTGACGACAGGGTGCGGGGCGATAATTCACCCCTCCACTTT.

The V call is TRBV7-9, the J call TRBJ2-1; 8 bases match TRBD2. The CDR3 loop spans 13 amino acids. Germline V gene data show CDR1 as SEHNR and CDR2 as FQNEAQ (reference sequence). J gave up 8 bases and V 6 bases, and 6 bases lay outside the gene matches. The CDR3 protein is CASRPGGVDEQFF. The DNA of the CDR3 is TGTGCCAGCAGACCCGGGGGGGTCGATGAGCAGTTCTTC. The variable domain in full, completed from reference TRBV7-9 and TRBJ2-1, reads DTGVSQNPRHKITKRGQNVTFRCDPISEHNRLYWYRQTLGQGPEFLTYFQNEAQLEKSRLLSDRFSAERPKGSFSTLEIQRTEQGDSAMYLCASRPGGVDEQFFGPGTRLTVL.

This clone occurred a few times. J is TRBJ1-5 and V is TRBV6-1; tentative D call: TRBD1 (5 bases). Germline CDR1 and CDR2: MNHNS and SASEGT. The V and J ends lost 3 bases and 7 bases respectively, with 22 bases between them. The CDR3 is 17 amino acids. For the CDR3, the DNA is TGTGCCAGCAGTGATTTACGAGGGGAAGTTAACCCACAGCCCCAGCATTTT. This gives the protein CASSDLRGEVNPQPQHF.

This chain connects TRBV13 to TRBJ1-1; no reliable D call. CDR1 is PRHDT and CDR2 is FYEKMQ in the germline V gene (reference sequence). The CDR3 extends over 13 amino acids. Between the trimmed V and J ends, which lost 2 bases and 1 base, there was a span of 5 bases. The CDR3 DNA reads as TGTGCCAGCAGCTTAACAGAGAACACTGAAGCTTTCTTT. This translates into CASSLTENTEAFF.

The chain uses TRBV2 and TRBJ1-5, with unresolved D. This CDR3 comprises 16 residues. V dropped 7 bases and J dropped 2 bases, with 18 bases sitting between them. The germline V gene encodes CDR1 SNHLY and CDR2 FYNNEI. The CDR3, as DNA: TGTGCCAGCAATGCGGCAGGTGAGAAGGGCAATCAGCCCCAGCATTTT. It translates to CASNAAGEKGNQPQHF. Full variable domain (remainder filled in from reference TRBV2 and TRBJ1-5): EPEVTQTPSHQVTQMGQEVILRCVPISNHLYFYWYRQILGQKVEFLVSFYNNEISEKSEIFDDQFSVERPDGSNFTLKIRSTKLEDSAMYFCASNAAGEKGNQPQHFGDGTRLSIL.

The chain joins TRBV18 to TRBJ1-3; TRBD1 matches at 8 bases. Trimming cost V 2 bases and J 1 base; bases outside gene matches: 7. The CDR3 totals 17 residues. Per the germline V gene, CDR1 is KGHSH and CDR2 is LQKENI. The CDR3 DNA reads as TGTGCCAGCTCACCAGCGGTACAGGGGGTATCTGGAAACACCATATATTTT. Its protein is CASSPAVQGVSGNTIYF.

The V call is TRBV10-2, the J call TRBJ2-1; D might be TRBD2 (5 bases). Germline loops: CDR1 WSHSY, CDR2 SAAADI. V lost 5 bases to trimming and J lost 8 bases, with 16 bases between them. The CDR3 has 14 residues. CDR3 in DNA: TGCGCCAGCAGTCGGACTTCCATTATCGATGAGCAGTTCTTC. It codes for CASSRTSIIDEQFF.

V is TRBV10-3 and J is TRBJ2-2; TRBD2 matches at 8 bases. Germline-derived CDR1 and CDR2 are ENHRY and SYGVKD. This CDR3 is built from 16 residues. The ends lost 3 bases at V and 5 bases at J; junction bases unmatched: 8. In nucleotides, the CDR3 is TGTGCCATCAGTGAATCCGCCGGGAGGGGTACCGGGGAGCTGTTTTTT. Its protein is CAISESAGRGTGELFF.

The chain couples TRBV2 to TRBJ2-7; TRBD2 is a possible D gene (6 bases). Trimming shortened V by 6 bases and J by 6 bases, and 18 bases separated the two germline ends. Germline-derived CDR1 and CDR2 are SNHLY and FYNNEI. The CDR3 contains 14 residues. The CDR3, as DNA: TGTGCCAGCAGCGCCTCCGGGGACTCGGGCGAGCAGTACTTC. Translating gives CASSASGDSGEQYF.

The rearrangement links TRBV7-2 to TRBJ2-1, with D perhaps TRBD2 (5 bases). Deletions cut 1 base from V and 8 bases from J, with 15 bases between. CDR3 length equals 15 residues. Looked up from germline, CDR1 is SGHTA and CDR2 is FQGNSA. Here the CDR3 DNA reads TGTGCCAGCAGCTTAGGGCTAGCCGGGGTCTATGAGCAGTTCTTC. It translates to CASSLGLAGVYEQFF.

This chain joins TRBV6-5 and TRBJ1-3; D might be TRBD1 (6 bases). V was trimmed by 6 bases and J by 1 base, leaving 13 bases between them. The CDR3 length is 15 residues. Germline V gives CDR1 MNHEY, CDR2 SVGAGI. The CDR3 loop is CASRGRGLSGNTIYF. The CDR3 DNA reads TGTGCCAGCAGGGGCAGGGGCTTATCTGGAAACACCATATATTTT.

The V call is TRBV25-1, the J call TRBJ1-6, with D unclear. The CDR3 totals 18 residues. Germline V CDR1 and CDR2: MGHDK, SYGVNS. Trimming cost V 1 base and J 0 bases, with 13 bases left between them. CDR3 residues: CASSELGRKSSYNSPLHF. The CDR3 bases are TGTGCCAGCAGTGAATTGGGCCGCAAAAGCTCCTATAATTCACCCCTCCACTTT.

This clone has just one count. The genes are TRBV7-6 and TRBJ2-2; 8 positions agree with TRBD1. J gave up 6 bases and V 1 base, and 7 bases lay outside the gene matches. Germline V gene lookup returns CDR1 SGHVS and CDR2 FNYEAQ. This CDR3 contains 16 residues. CDR3 residues: CASSLGQGALAGELFF. The CDR3 DNA reads as TGTGCCAGCAGCTTAGGGCAGGGGGCGCTTGCCGGGGAGCTGTTTTTT.

V is TRBV6-1 and J is TRBJ1-1, with D unclear. Trimming left V 8 bases short and J 0 bases short, with 10 bases between. Germline values: CDR1 MNHNS, CDR2 SASEGT. CDR3 length equals 13 residues. CDR3 protein: CASGKEMNTEAFF. In DNA, the CDR3 is TGTGCCAGCGGTAAGGAAATGAACACTGAAGCTTTCTTT.

The rearrangement joins TRBV28 to TRBJ2-6; a weak D match, TRBD2 (5 bases). This CDR3 has 18 residues. The germline gives CDR1 MDHEN, CDR2 SYDVKM. V lost 6 bases and J 0 bases, leaving 18 bases between the germline ends. The CDR3 reads CASRGFTRPVSGANVLTF. The CDR3 coding sequence is TGTGCCAGCAGGGGCTTCACTAGGCCTGTCTCTGGGGCCAACGTCCTGACTTTC.

This chain connects TRBV25-1 to TRBJ2-5, with TRBD2 matching over 7 bases. The CDR3 sequence is 15 residues long. CDR1 and CDR2 from the germline V gene are MGHDK and SYGVNS. The J segment lost 5 bases and the V segment lost 2 bases, leaving 8 bases of the junction unmatched. CDR3 region: CASSEPGGFEETQYF. DNA for the CDR3: TGTGCCAGCAGTGAACCCGGGGGGTTTGAGGAGACCCAGTACTTC.

The CDR3 coding sequence is TGTGCCATCAGTGTCGGGCAGAGCAATCAGCCCCAGCATTTT. Its translation is CAISVGQSNQPQHF. The chain carries TRBV10-3 and TRBJ1-5; no reliable D call. The length of the CDR3 is 14 residues. Germline V gene lookup returns CDR1 ENHRY and CDR2 SYGVKD. Between the trimmed V and J ends, which lost 4 bases and 1 base, there was a span of 8 bases.

This sequence joins TRBV30 and TRBJ1-1, with D unresolved. Germline CDR1 reads GTSNPN; CDR2 reads SVGIG (reference sequence). Trimming removed 1 base at V and 14 bases at J, with 20 bases between. CDR3 length: 13 amino acids. CDR3 loop: CAWSAGSAQGRFF. The CDR3 DNA reads as TGTGCCTGGAGTGCCGGATCGGCCCAAGGGCGGTTCTTT.

The chain recombines TRBV5-1 with TRBJ2-2; D remains ambiguous. Trimming cost V 1 base and J 1 base, with 5 bases left between them. The V gene's germline CDR1 is SGHRS and CDR2 YFSETQ. CDR3 size: 14 residues. In DNA, the CDR3 is TGCGCCAGCAGCTTGAGAGGGAACACCGGGGAGCTGTTTTTT. Translated: CASSLRGNTGELFF. Filled out from reference TRBV5-1 and TRBJ2-2, the complete variable domain reads KAGVTQTPRYLIKTRGQQVTLSCSPISGHRSVSWYQQTPGQGLQFLFEYFSETQRNKGNFPGRFSGRQFSNSRSEMNVSTLELGDSALYLCASSLRGNTGELFFGEGSRLTVL.

About this clone: At one of its ends the junction is not consistent with the germline gene, which may arise from a read error. The rearrangement uses TRBV15 and TRBJ2-1; 9 bases map to TRBD1. The CDR3 has 17 amino acids. Germline CDR1 is LNHNV and CDR2 is YYDKDF (reference sequence). The CDR3 DNA reads TGTGCCACCAGCAGAGTGTGGACAGGGGTCTCCTCCAATGAGCAGTTCTTC. Translated: CATSRVWTGVSSNEQFF.

This chain uses TRBV7-9 with TRBJ2-3; 15 bases match TRBD2. The germline V gene encodes CDR1 SEHNR and CDR2 FQNEAQ (reference sequence). Germline trimming cut 5 bases from V and 5 bases from J; bases unmatched to any gene: 8. The length of the CDR3 is 17 residues. Here the CDR3 reads CASSRTSGGAVEDTQYF. DNA for the CDR3: TGTGCCAGCAGCCGGACTAGCGGGGGGGCTGTAGAAGATACGCAGTATTTT.